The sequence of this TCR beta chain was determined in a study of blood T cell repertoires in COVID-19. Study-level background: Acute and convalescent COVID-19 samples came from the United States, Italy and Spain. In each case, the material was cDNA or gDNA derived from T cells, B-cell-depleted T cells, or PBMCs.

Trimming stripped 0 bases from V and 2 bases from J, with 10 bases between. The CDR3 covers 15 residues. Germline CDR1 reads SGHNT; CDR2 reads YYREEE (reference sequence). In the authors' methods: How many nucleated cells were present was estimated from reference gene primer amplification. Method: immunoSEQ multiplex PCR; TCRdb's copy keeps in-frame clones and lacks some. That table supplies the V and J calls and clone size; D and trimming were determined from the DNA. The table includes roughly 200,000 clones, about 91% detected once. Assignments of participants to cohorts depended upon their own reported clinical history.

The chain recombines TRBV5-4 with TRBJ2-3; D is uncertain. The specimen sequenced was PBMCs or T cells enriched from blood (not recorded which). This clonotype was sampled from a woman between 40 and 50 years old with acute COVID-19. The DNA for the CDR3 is TGTGCCAGCAGCTTGGGACGGCGGTCCACAGATACGCAGTATTTT. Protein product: CASSLGRRSTDTQYF. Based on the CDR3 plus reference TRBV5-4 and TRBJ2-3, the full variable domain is ETGVTQSPTHLIKTRGQQVTLRCSSQSGHNTVSWYQQALGQGPQFIFQYYREEENGRGNFPPRFSGLQFPNYSSELNVNALELDDSALYLCASSLGRRSTDTQYFGPGTRLTVL.